This T cell receptor beta chain appears in the sequencing data of a study of T cells in Graves' hyperthyroidism and ophthalmopathy. Amplified TCR beta CDR3 regions derived from RNA transcripts. The HTBI primer set drove a first-round RT-PCR of the TCR CDR3. In TCRdb, the multiplex PCR reads were re-called with MiXCR into one record per CDR3 protein. Of about 340,000 distinct CDR3 sequences in the sample, under 25% were seen once. At least ten counts were recorded for this clonotype. Germline V lookup: CDR1 MNHEY, CDR2 SVGEGT. There are 14 residues in the CDR3. The V gene end was trimmed by 11 bases and the J gene end by 8 bases; junction bases not matched to a gene: 15.

V is TRBV6-2 or TRBV6-3 and J is TRBJ2-1; 7 bases align to TRBD1. The TCR sequence derives from a woman aged 50 to 65 with Graves' hyperthyroidism. Source material: blood. The CDR3 nucleotides are TGTGCCGTAAGGCCGACAGGGAAGGGTGATGAGCAGTTCTTC. Its protein product is CAVRPTGKGDEQFF.